The subject of this entry is one T cell receptor beta chain. This clone was seen once. Its cognate antigen has yet to be identified. No base quality values were provided; no much bigger clone lies one nucleotide off. The sample comes from a study of blood T cell repertoires in COVID-19 (dated by TCRdb to 2018 to 2020). Study-wide context: Collaborator samples came from the United States, Italy and Spain and covered acute and convalescent phases of COVID-19. Deeply sampled blood TCRbeta repertoires from subjects exposed to, actively infected with, or recovered from COVID-19 were included in the dataset. Samples were obtained from the ongoing ImmuneRACE study (first 160 participants) and from some 1,300 subjects provided by 6 global collaborators. Where available, HLA class I and class II types were obtained from metadata supplied by the sample provider rather than from assay-based typing. The repertoires were made available in a free public database intended to serve as a resource for research on the immune response to SARS-CoV-2. The prospective study material was composed of cDNA or gDNA derived from T cells, B-cell-depleted T cells, or PBMCs. A de-identified subject ID, COVID-19 status, age in years and sex were almost always included in the sample metadata. Study-wide findings and limitations: The amount of clinical and demographic metadata varied by source and participant and was provided uncurated.

Trimming at the junction amounts to 7 bases on V and 3 bases on J, and the germline ends lie 13 bases apart. The CDR3 has 13 amino acids, counting the end cysteine and phenylalanine. Solely the CDR3 DNA is kept, with 39 bases framed from the first base. Reading the germline V gene gives CDR1 SNHLY and CDR2 FYNNEI. TCRbeta CDR3 regions were amplified from genomic DNA by means of the immunoSEQ Assay, a bias-controlled multiplex PCR. The study's own analysis went as follows. Within the assay, amplification of reference gene primers was used to estimate how many nucleated cells each sample contained. To quantify the absolute abundance of each unique TCRbeta CDR3 rearrangement, sequence reads were collapsed and filtered. For each sample, productive Simpson clonality was calculated as the square root of Simpson's diversity index across productive rearrangements. TCRdb took over this immuneACCESS table, retaining in-frame rearrangements with V and J assigned. Such tables are incomplete; in checked studies, under half of the missing clones stem from an unresolved V gene, and the remainder is unexplained. Clonal size and the V and J genes are those of that table, whereas D and trimming came from the DNA. This sample lists about 400,000 clones; roughly 90% were detected once. Roughly 4.3% of the sample comes from the top ten.

Whole blood was collected in K2EDTA tubes by collaborating institutions according to the institutions' own protocols. For TCRbeta analysis, collaborator samples were shipped as frozen whole blood, as isolated PBMCs, or as DNA extracted from either sample type. The chain uses TRBV2 and TRBJ2-7; TRBD2 is possibly the D segment (6 matching bases). The sequencing sample was made of peripheral blood. The receptor was isolated from a woman in her thirties with acute or convalescent COVID-19. In nucleotides, the sequence is TGTGCCAGCACGGGACTTACAAACTACGAGCAGTACTTC. It codes for CASTGLTNYEQYF.